A single sample is the source of the 20 T cell receptor beta chains below, sequenced in a study of blood T cell repertoires in COVID-19. Generated by immunoSEQ multiplex PCR, the TCRdb table keeps only in-frame clones and is missing some. Among more than 200,000 clones listed, around 90% were seen once. Material: PBMCs or T cells enriched from blood (not recorded which). These receptors all come from a woman in her twenties or thirties who had been exposed to COVID-19.

The chain uses TRBV3-1 (or the pseudogene TRBV3-2) and TRBJ2-1; 9 nucleotides agree with TRBD2. Germline assignment: CDR1 LGHDT and CDR2 YNNKEL (reference sequence). V shed 6 bases, J shed 5 bases, and the junction held 5 bases outside the gene matches. The length of the CDR3 is 14 residues. This CDR3 reads CASSAGGRNNEQFF. The DNA for the CDR3 is TGTGCCAGCAGTGCGGGAGGGCGGAACAATGAGCAGTTCTTC.

The chain is built from TRBV7-9 and TRBJ2-7, with 13 bases matching TRBD2. The junction had 2 bases not matched to a gene; V was cut back by 2 bases and J by 4 bases. Germline V CDR1 and CDR2: SEHNR, FQNEAQ (reference sequence). The CDR3 extends over 15 amino acids. The CDR3 loop is CASSLTSGRGYEQYF. For the CDR3, the DNA is TGTGCCAGCAGCTTAACTAGCGGGAGGGGATACGAGCAGTACTTC.

The rearrangement links TRBV6-5 to TRBJ1-5; TRBD1 matches 7 bases. The ends lost 8 bases at V and 0 bases at J; junction bases unmatched: 4. CDR1 MNHEY and CDR2 SVGAGI come from the germline V gene. The CDR3 extends over 14 amino acids. CDR3 DNA: TGTGCCAGCGGGACAGATCATAGCAATCAGCCCCAGCATTTT. It specifies CASGTDHSNQPQHF.

The sample holds a few counts of this clone. The chain joins TRBV10-2 to TRBJ1-2; perhaps TRBD1 as D (6 bases). Trimming pared 5 bases from V and 6 bases from J, leaving 10 bases between. Germline-derived CDR1 and CDR2 are WSHSY and SAAADI. The CDR3 has 12 residues. The CDR3 nucleotides read TGCGCCAGCAGTCCTACAGGGAATGGCTACACCTTC. Its translation is CASSPTGNGYTF.

This chain connects TRBV6-5 to TRBJ2-7; perhaps TRBD1 as D (5 bases). The CDR3 spans 16 residues. The germline V gene has CDR1 MNHEY and CDR2 SVGAGI. With 0 bases removed from V and 3 bases from J, the gap between germline ends came to 15 bases. The CDR3: CASSYSRQGRSYEQYF. The CDR3 DNA sequence: TGTGCCAGCAGTTACTCGCGTCAGGGCAGAAGCTACGAGCAGTACTTC.

The genes are TRBV30 and TRBJ1-2; D not resolved. The V end lost 2 bases, the J end lost 7 bases, and 14 bases lay between the germline ends. Looked up from germline, CDR1 is GTSNPN and CDR2 is SVGIG (reference sequence). The CDR3 spans 13 residues. CDR3 DNA sequence: TGTGCCTGGAGTTTCGCGACTGGTAGTGGCTACACCTTC. Encoded protein: CAWSFATGSGYTF.

This clone is a singleton in its sample. The rearrangement links TRBV4-1 to TRBJ2-5; maybe TRBD1 (5 bases). There are 19 residues in the CDR3. Germline CDR1 MGHRA, CDR2 YSYEKL. With 0 bases removed from V and 9 bases from J, the gap between germline ends came to 29 bases. In DNA, the CDR3 is TGCGCCAGCAGCCAAGATCGGCCCCTCCTCCGGAGACCCATCAGGGCCCAGTACTTC. It is translated as CASSQDRPLLRRPIRAQYF.

The CDR3 reads CASSLARVGGSTQYF. The CDR3 nucleotides read TGCGCCAGCAGCTTGGCGAGAGTAGGGGGCAGTACGCAGTATTTT. V is TRBV5-1 and J is TRBJ2-3, with TRBD1 identical over 7 bases. J was trimmed by 8 bases and V by 0 bases; bases with no gene match: 9. This CDR3 has 15 residues. Germline V gives CDR1 SGHRS, CDR2 YFSETQ.

This chain connects TRBV27 to TRBJ2-2; 9 nucleotides align to TRBD1. The CDR3 length is 15 residues. V shed 5 bases and J 7 bases; nucleotides not matched to a gene: 8. Per the germline V gene, CDR1 is MNHEY and CDR2 is SMNVEV (reference sequence). CDR3: CASSGTGIWGGELFF. The CDR3 DNA follows: TGTGCCAGCAGTGGGACAGGGATCTGGGGCGGGGAGCTGTTTTTT.

The CDR3 DNA reads as TGTGCCAGCAGCTTACGGGCCGGGACAGGGGGCTCCTACCATGAAAAACTGTTTTTT. Its translation is CASSLRAGTGGSYHEKLFF. The rearrangement uses TRBV11-2 and TRBJ1-4; TRBD1 matches 12 bases. Germline CDR1 is SGHAT and CDR2 is FQNNGV. CDR3 length equals 19 residues. Trimming took 2 bases from V and 6 from J; bases not matched to a gene: 13.

The rearrangement links TRBV14 to TRBJ2-3; D is ambiguous. CDR3 length: 15 amino acids. The germline CDR1 and CDR2 sequences are SGHDN and FVKESK. The V gene lost 0 bases and the J gene lost 1 base, with 8 bases spanning the gap. The CDR3 nucleotides are TGTGCCAGCAGCCAAGATCTTACTGGCACAGATACGCAGTATTTT. It codes for CASSQDLTGTDTQYF.

This clone appeared once. At one end the junction does not follow the germline gene, possibly because of a read error. This sequence joins TRBV5-1 and TRBJ1-2, with D possibly TRBD1 on 5 matching bases. CDR3 length: 16 residues. Germline CDR1 and CDR2: SGHRS and YFSETQ. CDR3: CARSPGGGRSNYGYTF. In DNA, the CDR3 is TGCGCCCGCAGCCCTGGGGGGGGAAGGTCTAACTATGGCTACACCTTC. Complete variable domain (other parts from reference TRBV5-1 and TRBJ1-2): KAGVTQTPRYLIKTRGQQVTLSCSPISGHRSVSWYQQTPGQGLQFLFEYFSETQRNKGNFPGRFSGRQFSNSRSEMNVSTLELGDSALYLCARSPGGGRSNYGYTFGSGTRLTVV.

The CDR3 nucleotides are TGCAGTGCTTCGGACAGGCGTGGCTACACCTTC. It specifies CSASDRRGYTF. The chain employs TRBV20-1 and TRBJ1-2; 7 bases align to TRBD1. The germline CDR1 and CDR2 sequences are DFQATT and SNEGSKA (reference sequence). The CDR3 is made up of 11 amino acids. V shed 5 bases and J 7 bases; nucleotides not matched to a gene: 4.

This clone was observed once. This sample also contains other DNA sequences that code for the same CDR3. The chain joins TRBV3-1 (or the pseudogene TRBV3-2) to TRBJ2-5, with TRBD1 matching 8 bases. Unmatched junction bases numbered 3, after V lost 1 base and J lost 5 bases. Germline V lookup: CDR1 LGHDT, CDR2 YNNKEL (reference sequence). This CDR3 comprises 14 residues. The CDR3 region is CASSQGQGRETQYF. The CDR3 DNA reads as TGTGCCAGCAGCCAAGGACAGGGGAGGGAGACCCAGTACTTC.

A word on this clone: The same CDR3 arises from other DNA sequences in this sample as well. This chain joins TRBV29-1 and TRBJ1-2; TRBD1 might be the D (5 bases). This CDR3 region has 11 residues. Germline CDR1 is SQVTM and CDR2 is ANQGSEA. Here the CDR3 DNA reads TGCAGTGTGACGGGGCGGGGTGGCTACACCTTC. Translating it yields CSVTGRGGYTF.

This clone showed up just once. This chain uses TRBV18 with TRBJ1-2, with 8 positions matching TRBD1. Germline CDR1 and CDR2: KGHSH and LQKENI. With 3 bases clipped from V and 3 bases from J, the junction kept 12 bases outside the gene matches. This CDR3 is built from 17 residues. The CDR3 DNA reads as TGTGCCAGCTCACCGTATTCCCTGACAGGGGCGGACTATGGCTACACCTTC. This translates into CASSPYSLTGADYGYTF.

This clone was recorded only once. The chain combines TRBV11-2 with TRBJ2-1; D remains unclear. CDR1 is SGHAT, CDR2 FQNNGV, per germline. The length of the CDR3 is 12 residues. The V end was cut by 5 bases, the J end by 9 bases, with 11 bases between. This CDR3 is CASSPGWVEQFF. The DNA for the CDR3 is TGTGCCAGCAGCCCCGGGTGGGTTGAGCAGTTCTTC.

The rearrangement joins TRBV29-1 to TRBJ1-1, with D possibly being TRBD1 (6 bases). Trimming left V 4 bases short and J 11 bases short, with 17 bases between. This CDR3 has 12 residues. Germline V gives CDR1 SQVTM, CDR2 ANQGSEA. The CDR3 DNA follows: TGCAGCGTTGTCCTGGGGGCCGGTCGCGCTTTCTTT. This encodes CSVVLGAGRAFF.

This chain uses TRBV4-1 with TRBJ2-1; 8 bases match TRBD1. The CDR3 extends over 15 amino acids. CDR1 is MGHRA and CDR2 is YSYEKL in the germline V gene. J lost 8 bases, V lost 4 bases, and 10 bases had no gene match. The CDR3 spells CASSLWTGREHEQFF. DNA of the CDR3: TGCGCCAGCAGCCTATGGACAGGGCGGGAACATGAGCAGTTCTTC.

This clone was picked up one time. The gene calls are TRBV13 and TRBJ1-2; TRBD1 matches 7 bases. J lost 7 bases, V lost 5 bases, and 13 bases had no gene match. The V gene's germline CDR1 is PRHDT and CDR2 FYEKMQ (reference sequence). The CDR3 has 15 amino acids. CDR3: CASSAEMTGLFGYTF. In DNA, the CDR3 is TGTGCCAGCAGCGCCGAAATGACAGGGCTCTTTGGCTACACCTTC.